These 20 T cell receptor beta chains came from one sample sequenced in a study of T cell repertoires in cytomegalovirus infection. In TCRdb, the reads were re-called with MiXCR into one record per CDR3 protein. This table holds around 710,000 distinct CDR3 sequences, 29% found once. For these receptors, no antigen is known. This specimen consisted of cultured CD8+ T cells from PBMCs, obtained from culture after CMV antigen stimulation. These receptors originate from a human donor in good health (CMV status not recorded). Some clones in this sample may be carry-over from other donors' samples.

The V call is TRBV4-2, the J call TRBJ1-5, with no clear D. Germline values: CDR1 LGHNA, CDR2 YNFKEQ. Trimming removed 0 bases from V and 0 bases from J, with 12 bases in between. The CDR3 consists of 17 residues. This CDR3 is CASSQDRGADSNQPQHF. CDR3 sequence (DNA): TGTGCCAGCAGCCAAGATCGGGGAGCGGATAGCAATCAGCCCCAGCATTTT.

This clonotype has more than one count but fewer than ten. At one of its ends the junction is not consistent with the germline gene, which may arise from a read error. CDR3 in amino acids: CASSLTVLGTEASF. The CDR3 DNA is TGTGCCAGCAGTTTAACCGTCTTGGGGACTGAAGCTTCCTTT. The chain combines TRBV12-3 or TRBV12-4 with TRBJ1-1; perhaps TRBD1 as D (5 bases). CDR3 length: 14 amino acids.

This clonotype was seen many times. V gene TRBV7-2 combines with J gene TRBJ1-3; tentatively, D is TRBD1 (6 bases). Trimming stripped 5 bases from V and 7 bases from J, with 21 bases between. The CDR3 extends over 16 amino acids. The V gene's germline CDR1 is SGHTA and CDR2 FQGNSA. In DNA form, the CDR3 reads TGTGCCAGCAGCCCCCTGACAGGCTTAAGGGGGAACACCATATATTTT. This codes for CASSPLTGLRGNTIYF.

The chain has TRBV6-1 and TRBJ1-1, with no clear D. The V end lost 3 bases, the J end lost 2 bases, and 7 bases lay between the germline ends. This CDR3 region has 13 residues. Germline assignment: CDR1 MNHNS and CDR2 SASEGT. The CDR3 region is CASSENRNTEAFF. CDR3 bases: TGTGCCAGCAGTGAGAACAGAAACACTGAAGCTTTCTTT.

The chain combines TRBV7-9 with TRBJ1-5; no reliable D call. There are 12 residues in the CDR3. V was trimmed by 5 bases and J by 6 bases, leaving 8 bases between them. Germline CDR1 and CDR2: SEHNR and FQNEAQ (reference sequence). In DNA form, the CDR3 reads TGTGCCAGCAGCCTTCAGAGTCAGCCCCAGCATTTT. This sequence encodes CASSLQSQPQHF.

V and J are TRBV27 and TRBJ2-1; the D gene is possibly TRBD2 (5 bases). Trimming shortened V by 2 bases and J by 3 bases, and 14 bases separated the two germline ends. The CDR3 consists of 16 residues. Germline loops: CDR1 MNHEY, CDR2 SMNVEV (reference sequence). The CDR3 sequence: CASSLNLRLNYNEQFF. The CDR3 DNA reads TGTGCCAGCAGTTTAAACCTGCGACTAAACTACAATGAGCAGTTCTTC.

The rearrangement uses TRBV28 and TRBJ2-7; D possibly matches TRBD1 or TRBD2 (5 bases each). This CDR3 has 13 residues. V lost 3 bases and J 5 bases, leaving 11 bases between the germline ends. Per the germline V gene, CDR1 is MDHEN and CDR2 is SYDVKM. CDR3 bases: TGTGCCAGCAGTTTGGGACCATTTGACGAGCAGTACGTC. Translated, it gives CASSLGPFDEQYV.

The chain combines TRBV7-6 with TRBJ1-2, with D uncertain. Germline V CDR1 and CDR2: SGHVS, FNYEAQ. V was pared by 1 base and J by 4 bases, with 7 bases between. The CDR3 has 13 amino acids. CDR3 loop: CASSLDPSYGYTF. The CDR3 DNA sequence: TGTGCCAGCAGCTTAGACCCAAGCTATGGCTACACCTTC.

The sample holds a few counts of this clonotype. The chain uses TRBV20-1 and TRBJ2-7, with D possibly TRBD1 on 5 matching bases. Germline-derived CDR1 and CDR2 are DFQATT and SNEGSKA (reference sequence). The germline V and J ends were trimmed by 3 bases and 2 bases, with 8 bases remaining between them. This CDR3 is 12 amino acids long. The CDR3 loop is CSASLGAYEQYF. As DNA, the CDR3 is TGCAGTGCTAGCCTAGGGGCCTACGAGCAGTACTTC.

This clonotype was seen only once. The chain carries TRBV5-1 and TRBJ2-5, with 7 bases fitting TRBD2. The CDR3 loop spans 15 amino acids. V shed 4 bases, J shed 5 bases, and the junction held 11 bases outside the gene matches. In germline, CDR1 is SGHRS, CDR2 YFSETQ. The CDR3 protein is CASSQTGGSGETQYF. CDR3 in DNA: TGCGCCAGCAGCCAGACCGGGGGGTCGGGGGAGACCCAGTACTTC. Looking up the rest from reference TRBV5-1 and TRBJ2-5 gives the full variable domain: KAGVTQTPRYLIKTRGQQVTLSCSPISGHRSVSWYQQTPGQGLQFLFEYFSETQRNKGNFPGRFSGRQFSNSRSEMNVSTLELGDSALYLCASSQTGGSGETQYFGPGTRLLVL.

This chain joins TRBV20-1 and TRBJ1-1; a possible D gene is TRBD1 (6 bases). Trimming pared 1 base from V and 0 bases from J, leaving 15 bases between. The CDR3 covers 16 residues. The germline V gene has CDR1 DFQATT and CDR2 SNEGSKA (reference sequence). The CDR3 reads CSARGLPGAMNTEAFF. For the CDR3, the DNA is TGCAGTGCTAGAGGTCTCCCGGGGGCCATGAACACTGAAGCTTTCTTT.

V is TRBV27 and J is TRBJ2-1, with 7 bases aligning to TRBD2. Germline V lookup: CDR1 MNHEY, CDR2 SMNVEV (reference sequence). There are 15 residues in the CDR3. V gave up 6 bases and J gave up 8 bases; unmatched junction bases: 13. The CDR3 region has the DNA TGTGCCAGCAGCGAATCAATGGGGAGGGAGGATGAGCAGTTCTTC. It is translated as CASSESMGREDEQFF.

This CDR3 reads CASSDIPDTQYF. For the CDR3, the DNA is TGTGCCAGCAGTGACATTCCAGATACGCAGTATTTT. The V gene is TRBV27, the J gene TRBJ2-3; D not resolved. The germline V gene encodes CDR1 MNHEY and CDR2 SMNVEV (reference sequence). This CDR3 has 12 residues. V lost 5 bases to trimming and J lost 4 bases, with 7 bases between them.

The DNA of the CDR3 is TGTGCCAGCAGTTTCCAGGACAGCAGCTATGGCTACACCTTC. This encodes CASSFQDSSYGYTF. This chain connects TRBV28 to TRBJ1-2; tentative D call: TRBD1 (6 bases). The germline V and J ends were trimmed by 3 bases and 4 bases, with 12 bases remaining between them. The CDR3 runs 14 residues. Germline CDR1 MDHEN, CDR2 SYDVKM.

This clonotype was seen a handful of times. This chain connects TRBV4-1 to TRBJ1-1; D remains unclear. CDR1 MGHRA and CDR2 YSYEKL come from the germline V gene. The CDR3 totals 15 residues. Trimming cost V 0 bases and J 1 base, with 9 bases left between them. The CDR3 coding sequence is TGCGCCAGCAGCCAAGATCTTGTGGAGAACACTGAAGCTTTCTTT. Its translation is CASSQDLVENTEAFF.

In this sample, this clonotype turned up a few times. V is TRBV12-3 or TRBV12-4 and J is TRBJ1-1; TRBD1 matches 7 bases. V was pared by 6 bases and J by 6 bases, with 10 bases of the junction left unmatched. The CDR3 runs 14 residues. The DNA for the CDR3 is TGTGCCAGCAGCCTACAGGGGTATAGGTCTGAAGCTTTCTTT. Its translation is CASSLQGYRSEAFF.

This clonotype was found many times. The V and J genes are TRBV7-9 and TRBJ1-2; D might be TRBD1 (6 bases). Germline V gene sequence: CDR1 SEHNR, CDR2 FQNEAQ (reference sequence). The CDR3 loop spans 13 amino acids. Trimming removed 1 base at V and 7 bases at J, with 10 bases between. This CDR3 reads CASSLVQGSGYTF. The CDR3 coding sequence is TGTGCCAGCAGCTTAGTCCAGGGGTCTGGCTACACCTTC.

This clonotype was seen more than once but under ten times. The rearrangement joins TRBV28 to TRBJ2-4, with D tentatively TRBD2 (6 bases). CDR3 length: 13 residues. Germline-derived CDR1 and CDR2 are MDHEN and SYDVKM. Trimming shortened V by 7 bases and J by 12 bases, and 19 bases separated the two germline ends. CDR3 region: CASIYPGGADQYF. The CDR3 DNA follows: TGTGCCAGCATCTATCCGGGCGGGGCGGATCAGTACTTC.

This clonotype was seen once. The V call is TRBV3-1, the J call TRBJ1-2, with D possibly TRBD1 on 6 matching bases. Germline lookup yields CDR1 LGHDT and CDR2 YNNKEL (reference sequence). Between the trimmed V and J ends, which lost 1 base and 3 bases, there was a span of 12 bases. This CDR3 has 15 residues. The CDR3 sequence: CASSQARGVDYGYTF. The CDR3, as DNA: TGTGCCAGCAGCCAAGCCAGGGGCGTCGACTATGGCTACACCTTC.

Only a few counts were recorded for this clonotype. The chain has TRBV25-1 and TRBJ1-6; unclear D gene. With 5 bases removed from V and 8 bases from J, the gap between germline ends came to 4 bases. The CDR3 is 11 residues long. CDR1 and CDR2 from the germline V gene are MGHDK and SYGVNS. The CDR3 loop is CASSRDSPLHF. The CDR3 DNA follows: TGTGCCAGCAGTCGGGATTCACCCCTCCACTTT.